The 9 T cell receptor beta chains given below trace back to one sample, sequenced in a study of breast tumors, draining lymph nodes, adjacent tissues. Axillary draining lymph nodes of breast cancer patients supplied the node samples. MiXCR was run by TCRdb on the multiplex PCR reads, yielding one entry per CDR3 protein. The repertoire holds about 230,000 distinct CDR3 sequences, with approximately 30% as singletons. The sample comprised axillary lymph node tissue. These TCRs come from a female donor with breast cancer. Some clones in this sample may be carry-over from other donors' samples.

This clonotype was detected ten times or more. J is TRBJ2-1 and V is TRBV11-2; D is ambiguous. Between the trimmed V and J ends, which lost 0 bases and 10 bases, there was a span of 7 bases. CDR3 length: 12 residues. Germline lookup yields CDR1 SGHAT and CDR2 FQNNGV. CDR3 nucleotides: TGTGCCAGCAGCTTAGATTTCCCCGAGCAGTTCTTC. Amino acids: CASSLDFPEQFF.

This clonotype was counted ten times or more. The genes are TRBV5-4 and TRBJ2-3, with D unclear. Trimming took off 6 bases at V and 2 bases at J, with 10 bases between the two ends. Germline CDR1 SGHNT, CDR2 YYREEE (reference sequence). The CDR3 extends over 13 amino acids. CDR3 sequence reads: CASNPVSTDTQYF. The CDR3 DNA sequence: TGTGCCAGCAACCCCGTCTCCACAGATACGCAGTATTTT. Full variable domain (rest looked up from reference TRBV5-4 and TRBJ2-3): ETGVTQSPTHLIKTRGQQVTLRCSSQSGHNTVSWYQQALGQGPQFIFQYYREEENGRGNFPPRFSGLQFPNYSSELNVNALELDDSALYLCASNPVSTDTQYFGPGTRLTVL.

This clonotype was seen at least ten times. This rearrangement joins TRBV20-1 to TRBJ2-3, with 9 nucleotides matching TRBD2. The length of the CDR3 is 15 residues. Germline values: CDR1 DFQATT, CDR2 SNEGSKA (reference sequence). Trimming took 5 bases from V and 4 from J; bases not matched to a gene: 10. CDR3 coding DNA: TGCAGTGCTCCTCACGCGGGAGGGCCGGCAGATACGCAGTATTTT. The encoded protein is CSAPHAGGPADTQYF.

Concerning this clonotype: A much larger clone lies one base from this, so it may be a read error. The genes are TRBV6-5 and TRBJ2-6, with unresolved D. The CDR3 spans 15 residues. Germline V gene lookup returns CDR1 MNHEY and CDR2 SVGAGI. V dropped 2 bases and J dropped 0 bases, with 5 bases sitting between them. Written as DNA, the CDR3 is TGTGCCAGCAGTTACCCAGTCTCTGGGGCCAACGTCCTGACTTTC. Translated, it gives CASSYPVSGANVLTF.

The chain is built from TRBV18 and TRBJ2-1; 10 nucleotides line up with TRBD1. Trimming took 3 bases from V and 2 from J; bases not matched to a gene: 7. The CDR3 has 17 amino acids. CDR1 is KGHSH, CDR2 LQKENI, per germline. CDR3 bases: TGTGCCAGCTCACCGGACAGGGGGTCGCCAACCTACAATGAGCAGTTCTTC. Protein: CASSPDRGSPTYNEQFF.

About this clonotype: The missing conserved phenylalanine or tryptophan at the end of this CDR3 makes a read error likely. The chain uses TRBV6-1 and TRBJ2-7, with 9 bases lining up with TRBD2. The CDR3 length is 15 residues. V was pared by 5 bases and J by 7 bases, with 12 bases of the junction left unmatched. The V gene's germline CDR1 is MNHNS and CDR2 SASEGT. This chain's CDR3 is CASSPRGTSRWEQYL. In nucleotides, the CDR3 is TGTGCCAGCAGTCCCAGGGGGACTAGCCGGTGGGAGCAGTACCTC.

This clonotype was counted many times. The chain is built from TRBV2 and TRBJ2-7, with TRBD1 as a possible D gene (6 bases). Germline CDR1 and CDR2: SNHLY and FYNNEI. CDR3 length equals 14 residues. With 6 bases removed from V and 0 bases from J, the gap between germline ends came to 12 bases. The CDR3 DNA reads as TGTGCCAGCAGGAGGGACATTAGCTCCTACGAGCAGTACTTC. This encodes CASRRDISSYEQYF. Complete variable domain (other parts from reference TRBV2 and TRBJ2-7): EPEVTQTPSHQVTQMGQEVILRCVPISNHLYFYWYRQILGQKVEFLVSFYNNEISEKSEIFDDQFSVERPDGSNFTLKIRSTKLEDSAMYFCASRRDISSYEQYFGPGTRLTVT.

This clonotype was picked up many times. V gene TRBV3-1 combines with J gene TRBJ1-5; D gene ambiguous. CDR1 LGHDT and CDR2 YNNKEL come from the germline V gene (reference sequence). Trimming shortened V by 5 bases and J by 7 bases, and 9 bases separated the two germline ends. The CDR3 runs 12 residues. CDR3 DNA: TGTGCCAGCAGCGCCCTAGGGCAGCCCCAGCATTTT. Amino acid sequence: CASSALGQPQHF. The full variable domain, with the rest looked up from reference TRBV3-1 and TRBJ1-5, is DTAVSQTPKYLVTQMGNDKSIKCEQNLGHDTMYWYKQDSKKFLKIMFSYNNKELIINETVPNRFSPKSPDKAHLNLHINSLELGDSAVYFCASSALGQPQHFGDGTRLSIL.

The genes are TRBV6-5 and TRBJ1-4; D call uncertain. Germline V CDR1 and CDR2: MNHEY, SVGAGI. V lost 6 bases to trimming and J lost 10 bases, with 18 bases between them. The CDR3 runs 14 residues. CDR3 residues: CASRPQEKVGKLFF. The CDR3 DNA is TGTGCCAGCAGGCCTCAGGAGAAGGTCGGAAAACTGTTTTTT.